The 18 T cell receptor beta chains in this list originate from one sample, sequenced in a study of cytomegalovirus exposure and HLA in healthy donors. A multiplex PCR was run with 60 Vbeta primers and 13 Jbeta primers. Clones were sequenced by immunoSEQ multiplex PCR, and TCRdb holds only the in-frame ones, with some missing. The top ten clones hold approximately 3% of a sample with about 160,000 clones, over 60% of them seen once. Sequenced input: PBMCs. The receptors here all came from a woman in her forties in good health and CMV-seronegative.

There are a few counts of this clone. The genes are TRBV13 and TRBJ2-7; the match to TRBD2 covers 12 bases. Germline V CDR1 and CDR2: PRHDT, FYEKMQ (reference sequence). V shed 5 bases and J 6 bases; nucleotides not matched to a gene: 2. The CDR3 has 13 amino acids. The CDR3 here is CASSRLAGVEQYF. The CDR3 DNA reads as TGTGCCAGCAGCCGACTAGCGGGGGTCGAGCAGTACTTC.

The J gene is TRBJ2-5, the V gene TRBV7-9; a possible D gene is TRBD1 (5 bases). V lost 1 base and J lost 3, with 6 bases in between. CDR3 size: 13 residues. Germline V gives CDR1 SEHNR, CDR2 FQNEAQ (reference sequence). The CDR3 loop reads CASSLVGEETQYF. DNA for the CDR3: TGTGCCAGCAGCTTAGTAGGGGAAGAGACCCAGTACTTC.

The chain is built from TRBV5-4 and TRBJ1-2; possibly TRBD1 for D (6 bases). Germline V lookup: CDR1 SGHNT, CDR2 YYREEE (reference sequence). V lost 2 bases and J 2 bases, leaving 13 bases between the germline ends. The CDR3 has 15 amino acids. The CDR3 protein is CASSFSGTSNYGYTF. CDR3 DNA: TGTGCCAGCAGCTTCTCCGGGACATCCAACTATGGCTACACCTTC.

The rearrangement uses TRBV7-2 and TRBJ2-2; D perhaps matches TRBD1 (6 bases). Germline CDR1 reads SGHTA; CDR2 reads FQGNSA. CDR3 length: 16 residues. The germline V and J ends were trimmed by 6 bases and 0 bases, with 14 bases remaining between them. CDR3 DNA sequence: TGTGCCAGCAGAAAAACCGGGACACCGAACACCGGGGAGCTGTTTTTT. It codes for CASRKTGTPNTGELFF.

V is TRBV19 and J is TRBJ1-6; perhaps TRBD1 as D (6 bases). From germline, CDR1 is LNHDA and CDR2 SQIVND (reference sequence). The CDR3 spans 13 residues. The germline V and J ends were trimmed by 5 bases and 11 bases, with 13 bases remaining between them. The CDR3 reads CASSRDTQTPLHF. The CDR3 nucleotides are TGTGCCAGTAGTCGGGACACCCAAACACCCCTCCACTTT.

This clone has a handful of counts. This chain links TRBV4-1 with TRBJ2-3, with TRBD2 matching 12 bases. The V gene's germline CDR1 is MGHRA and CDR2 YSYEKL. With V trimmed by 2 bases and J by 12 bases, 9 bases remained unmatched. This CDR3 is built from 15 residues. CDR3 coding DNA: TGCGCCAGCAGCCAACGACTAGCGGGGGTTTCACAACAGTATTTT. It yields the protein CASSQRLAGVSQQYF.

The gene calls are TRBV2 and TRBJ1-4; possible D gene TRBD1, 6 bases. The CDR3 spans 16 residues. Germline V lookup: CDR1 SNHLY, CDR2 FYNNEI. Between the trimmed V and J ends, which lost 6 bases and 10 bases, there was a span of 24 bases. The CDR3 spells CASRDPRSGHRAKLFF. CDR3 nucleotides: TGTGCCAGCAGGGATCCCCGGTCGGGACACCGGGCAAAACTGTTTTTT.

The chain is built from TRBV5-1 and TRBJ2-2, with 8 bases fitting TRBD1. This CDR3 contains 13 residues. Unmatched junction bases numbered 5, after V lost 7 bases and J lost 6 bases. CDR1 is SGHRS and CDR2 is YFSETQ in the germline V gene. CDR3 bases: TGCGCCAGCGGAGACAGGGGTTCCGGGGAGCTGTTTTTT. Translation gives CASGDRGSGELFF.

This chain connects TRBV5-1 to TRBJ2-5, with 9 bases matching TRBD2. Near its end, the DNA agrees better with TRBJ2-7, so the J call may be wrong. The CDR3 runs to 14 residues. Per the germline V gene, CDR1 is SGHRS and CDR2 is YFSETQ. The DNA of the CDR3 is TGCGCCAGCAGCTTCGGCGGGAGGGAGGACGAGCAGTACTTC. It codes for CASSFGGREDEQYF.

The CDR3 sequence is CASSVQGADGYTF. In DNA, the CDR3 is TGTGCCAGCAGCGTACAGGGGGCGGATGGCTACACCTTC. The rearrangement links TRBV7-9 to TRBJ1-2, with 9 bases that match TRBD1. CDR1 is SEHNR and CDR2 is FQNEAQ in the germline V gene (reference sequence). Germline trimming cut 5 bases from V and 6 bases from J; bases unmatched to any gene: 4. This CDR3 comprises 13 residues. The complete variable domain, with remaining parts taken from reference TRBV7-9 and TRBJ1-2, reads DTGVSQNPRHKITKRGQNVTFRCDPISEHNRLYWYRQTLGQGPEFLTYFQNEAQLEKSRLLSDRFSAERPKGSFSTLEIQRTEQGDSAMYLCASSVQGADGYTFGSGTRLTVV.

The CDR3 region has the DNA TGTGCCAGCAGCCCTGCGTGGAGCGGGGGTCACAATGAGCAGTTCTTC. This gives the protein CASSPAWSGGHNEQFF. V is TRBV5-4 and J is TRBJ2-1; TRBD2 matches 8 bases. CDR3 size: 16 residues. With 4 bases clipped from V and 5 bases from J, the junction kept 11 bases outside the gene matches. Germline CDR1 reads SGHNT; CDR2 reads YYREEE (reference sequence).

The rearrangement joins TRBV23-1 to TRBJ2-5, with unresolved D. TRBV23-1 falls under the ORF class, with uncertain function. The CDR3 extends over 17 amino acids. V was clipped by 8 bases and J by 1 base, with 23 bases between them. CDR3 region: CASYHRRRKSPQETQYF. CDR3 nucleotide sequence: TGCGCCAGCTATCACCGCCGTCGCAAGAGCCCCCAAGAGACCCAGTACTTC.

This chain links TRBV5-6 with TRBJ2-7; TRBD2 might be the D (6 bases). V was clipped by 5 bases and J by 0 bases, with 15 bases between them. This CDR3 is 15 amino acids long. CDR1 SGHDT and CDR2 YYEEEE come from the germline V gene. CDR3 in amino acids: CASRNQGLFSYEQYF. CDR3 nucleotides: TGTGCCAGCAGAAATCAGGGACTTTTCTCCTACGAGCAGTACTTC.

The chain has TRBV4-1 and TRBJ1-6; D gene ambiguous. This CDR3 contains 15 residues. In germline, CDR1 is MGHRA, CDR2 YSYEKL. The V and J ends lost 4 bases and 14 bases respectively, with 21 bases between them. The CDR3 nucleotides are TGCGCCAGCAGCCCACTCGGGTCTCGTTTGACGGCCCTCCACTTT. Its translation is CASSPLGSRLTALHF.

The CDR3: CASSYQGFDNTEAFF. The CDR3 DNA sequence: TGTGCCAGCAGTTATCAGGGGTTTGATAACACTGAAGCTTTCTTT. This chain uses TRBV6-6 with TRBJ1-1; perhaps TRBD1 as D (6 bases). Germline V gene lookup returns CDR1 MNHNY and CDR2 SVGAGI (reference sequence). The CDR3 has 15 amino acids. Between the trimmed V and J ends, which lost 3 bases and 2 bases, there was a span of 13 bases.

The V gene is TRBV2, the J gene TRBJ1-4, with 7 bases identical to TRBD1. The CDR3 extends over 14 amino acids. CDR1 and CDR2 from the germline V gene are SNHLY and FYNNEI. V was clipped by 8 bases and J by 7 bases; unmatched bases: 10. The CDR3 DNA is TGTGCCAGCGACAGGGAAGTGGGAAGTGAAAAACTGTTTTTT. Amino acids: CASDREVGSEKLFF.

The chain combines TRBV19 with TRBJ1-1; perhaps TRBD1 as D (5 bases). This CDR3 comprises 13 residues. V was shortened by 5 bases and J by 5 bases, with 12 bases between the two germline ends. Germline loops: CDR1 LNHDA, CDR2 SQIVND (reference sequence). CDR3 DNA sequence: TGTGCCAGTAGTTTCGGGGGACGTACTGAAGCTTTCTTT. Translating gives CASSFGGRTEAFF. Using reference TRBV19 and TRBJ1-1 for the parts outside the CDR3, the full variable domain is DGGITQSPKYLFRKEGQNVTLSCEQNLNHDAMYWYRQDPGQGLRLIYYSQIVNDFQKGDIAEGYSVSREKKESFPLTVTSAQKNPTAFYLCASSFGGRTEAFFGQGTRLTVV.

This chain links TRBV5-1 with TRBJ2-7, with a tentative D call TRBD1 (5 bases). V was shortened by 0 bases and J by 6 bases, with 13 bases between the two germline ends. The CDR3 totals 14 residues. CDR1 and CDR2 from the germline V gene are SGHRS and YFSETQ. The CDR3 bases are TGCGCCAGCAGCTTGGGGGGCGATGGGGTCGAGCAGTACTTC. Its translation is CASSLGGDGVEQYF.